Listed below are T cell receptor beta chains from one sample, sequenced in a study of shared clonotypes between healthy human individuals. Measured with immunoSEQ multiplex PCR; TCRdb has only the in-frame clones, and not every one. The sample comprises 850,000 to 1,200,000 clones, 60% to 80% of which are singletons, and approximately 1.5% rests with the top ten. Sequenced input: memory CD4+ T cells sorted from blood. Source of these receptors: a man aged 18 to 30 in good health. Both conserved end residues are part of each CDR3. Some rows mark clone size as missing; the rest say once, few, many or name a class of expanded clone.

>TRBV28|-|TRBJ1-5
CASSPSGGYNQPQHF
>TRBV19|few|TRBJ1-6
CASSIQANSPLHF
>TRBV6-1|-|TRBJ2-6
CASSVRTGGSRGANVLTF
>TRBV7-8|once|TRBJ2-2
CASGRGAVTGELFF
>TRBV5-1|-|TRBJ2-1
CASEPSTGVVAGGRLFF
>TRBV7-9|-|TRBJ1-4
CASSFPTNEKLFF
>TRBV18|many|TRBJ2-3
CASSIAGTDTQYF
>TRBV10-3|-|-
CAISETRGESYEQYF
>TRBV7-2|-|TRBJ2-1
CASSLSGDASYNEQFF
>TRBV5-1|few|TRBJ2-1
CASSEGLAVQGEQFF
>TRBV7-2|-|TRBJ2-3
CASSLVLAGWTDTQYF
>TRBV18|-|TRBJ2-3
CASSYSGGPSDTQYF
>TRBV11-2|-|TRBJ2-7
CASSRSTTGANAYEQYF
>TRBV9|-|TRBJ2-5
CASSKGLEQETQYF
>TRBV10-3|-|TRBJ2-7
CAISSNSISSYEQYF